The entry below gives a single T cell receptor beta chain sequence along with its context. The antigen is unknown. This specimen belongs to a study of Tregs in tolerant kidney transplant recipients. Looking at the study overall: Related graft donors supplied nonmyeloablative bone marrow transplants, and mixed chimerism was transient.

Study results and caveats: This study did not directly address biological reproducibility. The most relevant donor-specific Treg TCRbeta repertoire apparently came from expansion with activated donor B cells.

CDR3 length: 17 amino acids. Germline V CDR1 and CDR2: MDHEN, SYDVKM. J gave up 0 bases and V 6 bases, and 14 bases lay outside the gene matches. The repertoire was sequenced with immunoSEQ multiplex PCR; TCRdb's copy has only in-frame clones and lacks some. This table has 90,000 to 130,000 clones, about 90% appearing once. The receptor was isolated from a human donor who received a combined kidney and bone marrow transplant. The specimen comprised CD4+ T cells from blood, sampled before the transplant. V and J are TRBV28 and TRBJ2-7; 7 bases line up with TRBD1. The CDR3 spells CASRTRAYRGSSYEQYF. CDR3 DNA sequence: TGTGCCAGCAGGACGCGAGCCTACAGGGGAAGCTCCTACGAGCAGTACTTC.